This TCR beta chain was profiled in a study of blood T cell repertoires in COVID-19. Study details: Samples came from the United States, Italy and Spain, spanning acute and convalescent COVID-19. Nucleic acid was either cDNA or gDNA, and it came from T cells, B-cell-depleted T cells, or PBMCs.

In the authors' methods: Amplification with reference gene primers provided the estimates of nucleated cell counts. TCRdb's table, derived via immunoSEQ multiplex PCR, lists solely in-frame clones and lacks some. D and trimming come from the DNA, and the V and J calls and clone size come from that table. Of around 120,000 clones listed, 71% were seen once; the top ten hold under 0.95%. This clonotype was sampled from a human donor with acute or convalescent COVID-19. The donor label of this sample is uncertain. Specimen: peripheral blood.

In DNA, the CDR3 is TGTGCCAGCACTCATAGAAACACCGGGGAGCTGTTTTTT. Amino acid sequence: CASTHRNTGELFF. The rearrangement links TRBV12-3 or TRBV12-4 to TRBJ2-2; D uncertain. Deletions cut 7 bases from V and 2 bases from J, with 8 bases between. The CDR3 extends over 13 amino acids.